These T cell receptor beta chains were read from a single sample in a study of brain T cells in children with intractable seizures. Some clones are missing from TCRdb's copy, which holds only in-frame ones; the method was immunoSEQ multiplex PCR. The table has approximately 330,000 clones, about 93% seen once. The specimen was peripheral blood, collected about 5 months after surgery. The receptors were gathered from a boy under three years old with tuberous sclerosis and intractable seizures. The CDR3 runs from the conserved cysteine through the conserved F or W. D genes are given only for firm matches. The listing skips clone size in some rows; elsewhere it reads once, few, many or a size class.

J gene | V gene | D gene | clone size | CDR3 DNA | CDR3 protein
TRBJ2-1 | TRBV4-1 | - | - | TGCGCCAGCAGCCAAGAAGGTCCGGCAGTATACAATGAGCAGTTCTTC | CASSQEGPAVYNEQFF
TRBJ1-1 | TRBV27 | - | - | TGTGCCAGCAGTTTCGATATCGAATCGACTGAAGCTTTCTTT | CASSFDIESTEAFF
TRBJ1-2 | TRBV20-1 | - | - | TGCAGTGCTAGAACGTATGGCTACACCTTC | CSARTYGYTF
TRBJ2-1 | TRBV9 | - | - | TGTGCCAGCAGCCCGGGGGAGGTCGTGCAGTTCTTC | CASSPGEVVQFF
TRBJ2-7 | TRBV30 | - | - | TGTGCCTGGAGTCTCTCCCGTAGGGCTAGGAGCGAGCAGTACTTC | CAWSLSRRARSEQYF
TRBJ1-2 | TRBV30 | TRBD1 | - | TGTGCCTGGGTGACAGGGAACCATGGCTACACCTTC | CAWVTGNHGYTF
TRBJ2-7 | TRBV19 | - | - | TGTGCCAGTAGTATACCCCCAGGGGGGAGCTCCTACGAGCAGTACTTC | CASSIPPGGSSYEQYF
TRBJ2-1 | TRBV7-7 | - | once | TGTGCTAGCAGCCCGATTGGGATCGACGGGATCGCTTACAATGAGCAGTTCTTC | CASSPIGIDGIAYNEQFF
TRBJ2-1 | TRBV4-1 | - | - | TGCGCCAGCAGCCAAGATGAGGGCACTGTGAGCTCCTACAATGAGCAGTTCTTC | CASSQDEGTVSSYNEQFF
TRBJ2-7 | TRBV11-2 | TRBD2 | - | TGTGCCAGCAGCATGGACCCGGGGGGCTACGAGCAGTACTTC | CASSMDPGGYEQYF
TRBJ1-1 | TRBV27 | TRBD1 | - | TGTGCCAGCAGTTTTGGACAGGGAGAAACTGAAGCTTTCTTT | CASSFGQGETEAFF
TRBJ2-1 | TRBV29-1 | TRBD1 | - | TGCACCGATGGACAGGGTGGGTACAATGAGCAGTTCTTC | CTDGQGGYNEQFF
TRBJ1-2 | TRBV23-1 | TRBD1 | - | TGCGCCAGCACTCGGGGACAGGGTAGAGTCAGGGGCTACACCTTC | CASTRGQGRVRGYTF
TRBJ2-3 | TRBV24-1 | - | - | TGTGCCACCAGTGATTTCTCTTCCACAGATACGCAGTATTTT | CATSDFSSTDTQYF
TRBJ2-7 | TRBV7-2 | TRBD2 | - | TGTGCCAGCAGCCCCGGACTAGCGGGGGCCTACGAGCAGTACTTC | CASSPGLAGAYEQYF
TRBJ1-6 | TRBV30 | - | - | TGTGCCTGGACCCTTTTGACAGGCTCCTATAATTCACCCCTCCACTTT | CAWTLLTGSYNSPLHF
TRBJ1-1 | TRBV20-1 | - | - | TGCAGTGCCACAATGAACACTGAAGCTTTCTTT | CSATMNTEAFF
TRBJ2-7 | TRBV29-1 | TRBD2 | - | TGCAGCGTTGGATTAGCGGGCGGCTACGAGCAGTACTTC | CSVGLAGGYEQYF
TRBJ1-1 | TRBV27 | - | - | TGTGCCAGCAGCCCGAGTGGGCGGAGAACTGAAGCTTTCTTT | CASSPSGRRTEAFF
TRBJ1-1 | TRBV30 | - | - | TGTGCCTGGAGTGTTCTCCTAGCAACTGAAGCTTTCTTT | CAWSVLLATEAFF
TRBJ1-3 | TRBV7-9 | - | few | TGTGCCAGCAGCTTAGCCAGTTCAGACAGTATCTCTGGAAACACCATATATTTT | CASSLASSDSISGNTIYF
TRBJ2-5 | TRBV6-1 | - | - | TGTGCCAGCAGTGAATTCCAGGGCCCCTCGGAGACCCAGTACTTC | CASSEFQGPSETQYF
TRBJ1-2 | TRBV2 | TRBD1 | once | TGTGCCAGCAGGTTAACCGGACAGGGGGGTAACTATGGCTACACCTTC | CASRLTGQGGNYGYTF
TRBJ1-2 | TRBV30 | TRBD1 | - | TGTGCCTGTTGGAGTGAGGGGGCGGATGGCTACACCTTC | CACWSEGADGYTF
TRBJ2-5 | TRBV4-1 | TRBD2 | - | TGCGCCAGCAGCCAGACTAGCAGAGAAGAGACCCAGTACTTC | CASSQTSREETQYF
TRBJ1-4 | TRBV10-3 | - | - | TGTGCCATCAGTGAGGGAACAACTAATGAAAAACTGTTTTTT | CAISEGTTNEKLFF
TRBJ2-1 | TRBV2 | - | - | TGTGCCAGCAGTGTTAGAAGGAGCTCCTACAATGAGCAGTTCTTC | CASSVRRSSYNEQFF
TRBJ2-2 | TRBV30 | TRBD2 | - | TGTGCCTGGAGTTCACCTGGGCGGGGGGTCACCGGGGAGCTGTTTTTT | CAWSSPGRGVTGELFF
TRBJ2-3 | TRBV27 | TRBD1 | once | TGTGCCAGCAGTTTAGGACAGGGCCCAGATACGCAGTATTTT | CASSLGQGPDTQYF
TRBJ2-5 | TRBV5-4 | - | - | TGTGCCAGCAGCTTGGTTCCGGTAGAGACCCAGTACTTC | CASSLVPVETQYF
TRBJ1-3 | TRBV6-5 | - | - | TGTGCCAGCATGGGGATGGGGTACACCATATATTTT | CASMGMGYTIYF
TRBJ1-4 | TRBV11-3 | TRBD1 | - | TGTGCCAGCAGCTTTGGGACAGGGAATGTAAAACTGTTTTTT | CASSFGTGNVKLFF
TRBJ1-1 | TRBV10-1 | - | - | TGCGCCAGCCCCGTAGCTTTCTTT | CASPVAFF
TRBJ1-1 | TRBV5-1 | TRBD1 | - | TGCGCCAGCAGCATCACAGGGGACCAGAGCACTGAAGCTTTCTTT | CASSITGDQSTEAFF
TRBJ2-7 | TRBV3-1/TRBV3-2 | - | - | TGTGCCAGCAGCCAAGTCGTCTACGAGCAGTACTTC | CASSQVVYEQYF
TRBJ2-1 | TRBV5-1 | TRBD2 | - | TGCGCCAGCAGCAAACCTCTAGCGGGAGACAATGAGCAGTTCTTC | CASSKPLAGDNEQFF
TRBJ2-5 | TRBV4-1 | TRBD1 | - | TGCGCCAGCAGCCTCTTACCGGGACAGGGCCCAGAGACCCAGTACTTC | CASSLLPGQGPETQYF
TRBJ2-3 | TRBV6-1 | - | - | TGTGCCAGCAGTGAAGCGGCGGGACTCGGGGTGGGCACAGATACGCAGTATTTT | CASSEAAGLGVGTDTQYF
TRBJ1-1 | TRBV3-1/TRBV3-2 | - | - | TGTGCCAGCAGCCTGAGTCACCCCGGACGGCGGAACACTGAAGCTTTCTTT | CASSLSHPGRRNTEAFF